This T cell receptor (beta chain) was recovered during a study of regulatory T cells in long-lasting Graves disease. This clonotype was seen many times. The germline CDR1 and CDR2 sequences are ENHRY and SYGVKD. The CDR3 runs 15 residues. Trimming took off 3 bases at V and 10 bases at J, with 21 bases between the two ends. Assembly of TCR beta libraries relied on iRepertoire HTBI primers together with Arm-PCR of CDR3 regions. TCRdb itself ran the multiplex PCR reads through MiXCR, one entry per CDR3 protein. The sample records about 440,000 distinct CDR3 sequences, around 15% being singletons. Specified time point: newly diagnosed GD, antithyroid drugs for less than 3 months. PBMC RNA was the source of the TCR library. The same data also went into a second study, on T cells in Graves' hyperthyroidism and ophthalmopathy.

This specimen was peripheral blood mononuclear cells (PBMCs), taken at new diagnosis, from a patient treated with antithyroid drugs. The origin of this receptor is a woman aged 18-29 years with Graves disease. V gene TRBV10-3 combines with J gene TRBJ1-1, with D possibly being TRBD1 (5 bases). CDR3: CAISDPGTAGLIAFF. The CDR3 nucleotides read TGTGCCATCAGTGACCCCGGGACGGCGGGCCTTATAGCTTTCTTT.